The 10 T cell receptor beta chains given below trace back to one sample, sequenced in a study of cytomegalovirus exposure and HLA in healthy donors. The PCR used 60 Vbeta and 13 Jbeta primers. Sequenced by immunoSEQ multiplex PCR; TCRdb stores in-frame clones only, minus some. Among about 100,000 clones listed, about 80% were seen once. The sequenced sample consisted of PBMCs. Every receptor here comes from a man between 40 and 49 years old in good health and CMV-seropositive.

This chain joins TRBV6-1 and TRBJ2-2; D perhaps matches TRBD2 (5 bases). The germline V gene has CDR1 MNHNS and CDR2 SASEGT. The CDR3 consists of 15 residues. V was clipped by 7 bases and J by 7 bases, with 19 bases between them. The chain's CDR3 is CASNPVLQGGGELFF. CDR3 coding DNA: TGTGCCAGCAACCCTGTTCTCCAAGGAGGCGGGGAGCTGTTTTTT.

V and J are TRBV4-2 and TRBJ1-4; possibly TRBD1 for D (5 bases). Trimming took 2 bases from V and 2 from J, leaving 12 bases between them. CDR1 is LGHNA and CDR2 is YNFKEQ in the germline V gene. This CDR3 spans 16 amino acids. The CDR3: CASSQTAGWTNEKLFF. Here the CDR3 DNA reads TGTGCCAGCAGCCAAACCGCAGGGTGGACTAATGAAAAACTGTTTTTT.

The chain uses TRBV18 and TRBJ1-1, with D possibly matching TRBD1 (6 bases). The CDR3 contains 13 residues. The V and J ends lost 6 bases and 6 bases respectively, with 14 bases between them. Germline assignment: CDR1 KGHSH and CDR2 LQKENI. The CDR3 is CASSPRGGAEAFF. Here the CDR3 DNA reads TGTGCCAGCTCCCCGAGGGGGGGCGCTGAAGCTTTCTTT.

This clone has a handful of counts. The chain uses TRBV7-3 and TRBJ2-3; TRBD1 aligns across 7 bases. Per the germline V gene, CDR1 is SGHTA and CDR2 is FQGTGA. V gave up 5 bases and J gave up 8 bases; unmatched junction bases: 7. The CDR3 runs 13 residues. The CDR3 nucleotides read TGTGCCAGCAGCCCAGGGACAGCCTCTACGCAGTATTTT. As protein: CASSPGTASTQYF.

The V call is TRBV9, the J call TRBJ2-5; D may be TRBD2 (6 bases). The V gene's germline CDR1 is SGDLS and CDR2 YYNGEE. This CDR3 is built from 15 residues. With 0 bases removed from V and 5 bases from J, the gap between germline ends came to 14 bases. CDR3 nucleotide sequence: TGTGCCAGCAGCGTAGGACCGCTAGCGTGGGAGACCCAGTACTTC. It encodes CASSVGPLAWETQYF.

This clone was counted between two and nine times. The V and J genes are TRBV7-9 and TRBJ2-1; D perhaps matches TRBD1 (8 bases). The CDR3 loop spans 15 amino acids. Trimming left V 5 bases short and J 4 bases short, with 15 bases between. Germline V gene data show CDR1 as SEHNR and CDR2 as FQNEAQ (reference sequence). In nucleotides, the CDR3 is TGTGCCAGCAGCCCCGACAGGGGAGGGTACAATGAGCAGTTCTTC. Its translation: CASSPDRGGYNEQFF. Full variable domain (missing parts from reference TRBV7-9 and TRBJ2-1): DTGVSQNPRHKITKRGQNVTFRCDPISEHNRLYWYRQTLGQGPEFLTYFQNEAQLEKSRLLSDRFSAERPKGSFSTLEIQRTEQGDSAMYLCASSPDRGGYNEQFFGPGTRLTVL.

The CDR3 loop reads CASSQGHRGSYNEQFF. The CDR3 bases are TGCGCCAGCAGCCAAGGTCACCGGGGCTCCTACAATGAGCAGTTCTTC. The gene calls are TRBV4-3 and TRBJ2-1; D may be TRBD2 (5 bases). From germline, CDR1 is LGHNA and CDR2 YSLEER. With 1 base removed from V and 0 bases from J, the gap between germline ends came to 10 bases. This CDR3 is 16 amino acids long.

The CDR3 nucleotides read TGTGCCAGCCTCGGACAGGTTCGGGGTCAGCCCCAGCATTTT. Protein: CASLGQVRGQPQHF. V and J are TRBV6-6 and TRBJ1-5; 7 bases match TRBD1. Trimming removed 8 bases from V and 6 bases from J; junction bases left unmatched: 10. The V gene's germline CDR1 is MNHNY and CDR2 SVGAGI (reference sequence). The CDR3 consists of 14 residues.

This clone has just a few counts. The chain combines TRBV5-1 with TRBJ2-2; TRBD1 matches 7 bases. Germline values: CDR1 SGHRS, CDR2 YFSETQ. Trimming at V came to 7 bases and at J to 6 bases, leaving 9 bases not matched to a gene. The CDR3 is 14 amino acids. CDR3 DNA: TGCGCCAGCCGAAAGACAGGGATGGCCGGGGAGCTGTTTTTT. Its translation is CASRKTGMAGELFF. Using reference TRBV5-1 and TRBJ2-2 for the parts outside the CDR3, the full variable domain is KAGVTQTPRYLIKTRGQQVTLSCSPISGHRSVSWYQQTPGQGLQFLFEYFSETQRNKGNFPGRFSGRQFSNSRSEMNVSTLELGDSALYLCASRKTGMAGELFFGEGSRLTVL.

V is TRBV29-1 and J is TRBJ2-1; D is unresolved. The germline V gene encodes CDR1 SQVTM and CDR2 ANQGSEA. With 4 bases removed from V and 3 bases from J, the gap between germline ends came to 7 bases. CDR3 length: 12 residues. Written as DNA, the CDR3 is TGCAGCGTTGCCTCAGGCTACAATGAGCAGTTCTTC. This translates into CSVASGYNEQFF.